This TCR beta chain derives from a study of blood T cell repertoires in COVID-19. Background on the study: Sources were T cells, B-cell-depleted T cells, or PBMCs; the material itself was cDNA or gDNA.

Trimming removed 0 bases from V and 6 bases from J; junction bases left unmatched: 7. Germline V gene data show CDR1 as GTSNPN and CDR2 as SVGIG (reference sequence). The CDR3 runs 14 residues. Sequencing was performed with immunoSEQ multiplex PCR; in TCRdb, only in-frame clones are kept and a portion is missing. The sample carries about 160,000 clones, 70% to 90% recorded once. The clonotype was recovered from a human donor in a cohort sampled during active COVID-19. The rearrangement joins TRBV30 to TRBJ1-2, with 7 bases that match TRBD1. The specimen sequenced was peripheral blood. The CDR3 sequence: CAWSVKFQGDGYTF. The DNA for the CDR3 is TGTGCCTGGAGTGTTAAATTTCAGGGGGATGGCTACACCTTC. The entire variable domain, with the rest obtained from reference TRBV30 and TRBJ1-2, is as follows: SQTIHQWPATLVQPVGSPLSLECTVEGTSNPNLYWYRQAAGRGLQLLFYSVGIGQISSEVPQNLSASRPQDRQFILSSKKLLLSDSGFYLCAWSVKFQGDGYTFGSGTRLTVV.